This is a list of T cell receptor beta chains from one sample in a study of cytomegalovirus exposure and HLA in healthy donors. Measured with immunoSEQ multiplex PCR; TCRdb has only the in-frame clones, and not every one. The sample yields approximately 160,000 clones, about 96% seen once. The sequencing sample was made of PBMCs. The receptors were sampled from a young woman in good health and CMV-seronegative. The conserved cysteine and the conserved F or W are not part of the CDR3 here. Each record gives: V gene, J gene, CDR3 protein.

V gene: TRBV6-5; J gene: TRBJ2-5; CDR3 protein: ASSAAQGASQY
V gene: TRBV6-5; J gene: TRBJ1-5; CDR3 protein: ASITDGWGGQPQH
V gene: TRBV2; J gene: TRBJ1-2; CDR3 protein: ASSESSNYGYT
V gene: TRBV7-2; J gene: TRBJ1-5; CDR3 protein: ASSLVGQENQPQH
V gene: TRBV13; J gene: TRBJ2-7; CDR3 protein: ASSTAGTESYEQY
V gene: TRBV19; J gene: TRBJ1-2; CDR3 protein: ASSPRTGYGYT
V gene: TRBV14; J gene: TRBJ2-3; CDR3 protein: ASSRGLAGAYDGTQY
V gene: TRBV5-1; J gene: TRBJ2-5; CDR3 protein: ASSFGSGGEYQETQY
V gene: TRBV7-2; J gene: TRBJ1-6; CDR3 protein: ASRPPGQGNSPLH
V gene: TRBV30; J gene: TRBJ1-1; CDR3 protein: AWGQGAGTEAF
V gene: TRBV19; J gene: TRBJ1-6; CDR3 protein: ASSIDPGGQGNSPLH
V gene: TRBV19; J gene: TRBJ2-5; CDR3 protein: ASTDRGETQY
V gene: TRBV4-1; J gene: TRBJ2-1; CDR3 protein: ASSKTGTNEQF
V gene: TRBV5-1; J gene: TRBJ1-2; CDR3 protein: ASTAGTESFYGYT
V gene: TRBV7-9; J gene: TRBJ1-3; CDR3 protein: ASSLGQGVGSGNTIY
V gene: TRBV7-7; J gene: TRBJ2-5; CDR3 protein: ASSLAPGRGQETQY
V gene: TRBV10-1; J gene: TRBJ1-5; CDR3 protein: ASSVVRVSNQPQH
V gene: TRBV9; J gene: TRBJ1-1; CDR3 protein: ASSVSRNTEAF
V gene: TRBV14; J gene: TRBJ2-7; CDR3 protein: ASSWTGTGEQY
V gene: TRBV14; J gene: TRBJ1-1; CDR3 protein: ASSQAGLNTEAF
V gene: TRBV6-6; J gene: TRBJ2-7; CDR3 protein: ASSYATDSTYEQY
V gene: TRBV19; J gene: TRBJ1-6; CDR3 protein: ASTPGQGINSPLH
V gene: TRBV2; J gene: TRBJ2-7; CDR3 protein: ASSAPPLTAAPYEQY
V gene: TRBV19; J gene: TRBJ2-5; CDR3 protein: ASSPDRVRETQY
V gene: TRBV6-6; J gene: TRBJ1-1; CDR3 protein: ASSFESMGLGREAF
V gene: TRBV2; J gene: TRBJ2-7; CDR3 protein: ASSPSGLSYEQY
V gene: TRBV25-1; J gene: TRBJ1-6; CDR3 protein: ASSIGQGVNSPLH
V gene: TRBV7-2; J gene: TRBJ1-4; CDR3 protein: ASSISAGTGDFRGQKLF
V gene: TRBV6-1; J gene: TRBJ2-7; CDR3 protein: ASSNVVLYEQY
V gene: TRBV9; J gene: TRBJ2-7; CDR3 protein: ASSAEGQAGQY
V gene: TRBV19; J gene: TRBJ2-5; CDR3 protein: ASSPQAPPETQY
V gene: TRBV4-2; J gene: TRBJ2-3; CDR3 protein: ASSYQTGGADTQY